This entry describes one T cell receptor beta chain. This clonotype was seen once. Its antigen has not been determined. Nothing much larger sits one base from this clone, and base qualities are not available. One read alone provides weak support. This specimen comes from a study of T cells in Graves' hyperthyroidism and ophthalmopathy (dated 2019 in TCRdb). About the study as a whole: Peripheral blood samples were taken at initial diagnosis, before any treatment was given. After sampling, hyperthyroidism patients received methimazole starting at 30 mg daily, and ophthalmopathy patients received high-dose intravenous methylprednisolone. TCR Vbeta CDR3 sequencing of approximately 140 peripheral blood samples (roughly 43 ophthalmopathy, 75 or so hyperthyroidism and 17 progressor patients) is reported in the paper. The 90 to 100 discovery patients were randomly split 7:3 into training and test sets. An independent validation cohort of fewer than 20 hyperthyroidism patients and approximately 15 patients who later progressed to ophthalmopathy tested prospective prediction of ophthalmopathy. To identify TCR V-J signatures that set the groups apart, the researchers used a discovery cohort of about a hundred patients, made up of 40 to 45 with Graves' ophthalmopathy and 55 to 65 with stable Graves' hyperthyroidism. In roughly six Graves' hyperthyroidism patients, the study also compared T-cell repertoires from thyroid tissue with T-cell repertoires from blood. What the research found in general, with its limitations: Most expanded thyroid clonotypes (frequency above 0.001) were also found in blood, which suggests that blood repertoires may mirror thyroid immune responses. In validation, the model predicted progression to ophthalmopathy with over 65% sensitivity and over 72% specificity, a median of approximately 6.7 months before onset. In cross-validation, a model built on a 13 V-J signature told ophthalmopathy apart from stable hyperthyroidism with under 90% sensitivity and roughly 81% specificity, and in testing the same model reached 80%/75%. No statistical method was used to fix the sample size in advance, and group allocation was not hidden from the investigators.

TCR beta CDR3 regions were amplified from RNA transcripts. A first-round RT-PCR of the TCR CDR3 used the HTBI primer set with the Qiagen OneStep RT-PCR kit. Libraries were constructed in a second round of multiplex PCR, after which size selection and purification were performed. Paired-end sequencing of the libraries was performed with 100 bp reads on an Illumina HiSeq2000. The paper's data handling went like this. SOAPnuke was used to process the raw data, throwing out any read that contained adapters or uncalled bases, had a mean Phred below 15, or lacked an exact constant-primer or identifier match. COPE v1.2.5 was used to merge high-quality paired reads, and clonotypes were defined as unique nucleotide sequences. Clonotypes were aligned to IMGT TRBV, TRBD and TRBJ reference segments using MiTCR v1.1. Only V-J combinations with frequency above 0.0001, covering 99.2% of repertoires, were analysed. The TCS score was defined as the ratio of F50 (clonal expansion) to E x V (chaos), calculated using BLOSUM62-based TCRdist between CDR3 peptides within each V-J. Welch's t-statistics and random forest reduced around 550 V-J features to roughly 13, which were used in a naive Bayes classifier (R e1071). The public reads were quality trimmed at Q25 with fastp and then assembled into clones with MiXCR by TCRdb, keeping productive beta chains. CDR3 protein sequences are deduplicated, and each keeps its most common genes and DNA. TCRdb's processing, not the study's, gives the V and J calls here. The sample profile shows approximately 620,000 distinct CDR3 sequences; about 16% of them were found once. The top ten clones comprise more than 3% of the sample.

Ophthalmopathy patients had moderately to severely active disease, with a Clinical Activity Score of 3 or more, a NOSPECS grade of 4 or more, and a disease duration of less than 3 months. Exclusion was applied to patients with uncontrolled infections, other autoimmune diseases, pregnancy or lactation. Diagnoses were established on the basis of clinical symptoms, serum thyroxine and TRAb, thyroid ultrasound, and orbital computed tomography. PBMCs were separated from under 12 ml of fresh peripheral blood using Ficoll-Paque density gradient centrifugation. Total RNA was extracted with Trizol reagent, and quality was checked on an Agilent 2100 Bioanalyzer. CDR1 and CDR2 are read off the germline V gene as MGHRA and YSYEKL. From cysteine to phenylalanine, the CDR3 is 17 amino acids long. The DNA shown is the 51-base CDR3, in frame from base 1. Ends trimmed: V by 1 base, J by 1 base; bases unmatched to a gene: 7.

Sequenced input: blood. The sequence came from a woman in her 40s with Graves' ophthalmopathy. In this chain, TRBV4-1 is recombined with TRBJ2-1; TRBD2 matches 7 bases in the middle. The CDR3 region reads CASSQALLAASYNEQFF. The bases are TGCGCCAGCAGCCAAGCGTTGCTAGCGGCTTCCTACAATGAGCAGTTCTTC.